These 19 T cell receptor beta chains were all obtained from the same sample, sequenced in a study of cytomegalovirus exposure and HLA in healthy donors. PCR primers comprised 60 Vbeta and 13 Jbeta primers. Sequenced by immunoSEQ multiplex PCR; TCRdb stores in-frame clones only, minus some. Of 80,000 or so clones in the sample, 65% to 80% were seen once. The material sequenced was PBMCs. The receptors stem from a middle-aged woman in good health and CMV-seropositive.

Notes on this clone: Its ends do not fully match the called genes, so a read error is possible. The chain carries TRBV30 and TRBJ1-2; maybe TRBD1 (6 bases). Germline CDR1 GTSNPN, CDR2 SVGIG (reference sequence). CDR3 length: 15 residues. The CDR3 here is CAWSVRGAGGYGYPF. For the CDR3, the DNA is TGTGCCTGGAGTGTACGGGGGGCAGGCGGCTATGGCTACCCCTTC.

The chain recombines TRBV28 with TRBJ2-7; 12 nucleotides agree with TRBD1. This CDR3 comprises 17 residues. Germline V CDR1 and CDR2: MDHEN, SYDVKM. Unmatched junction bases numbered 12, after V lost 2 bases and J lost 7 bases. The CDR3 reads CASSLGLGDRGRWEQYF. CDR3 DNA: TGTGCCAGCAGTTTAGGGCTTGGGGACAGGGGGCGTTGGGAGCAGTACTTC.

This chain connects TRBV29-1 to TRBJ2-7; TRBD1 is a possible D gene (5 bases). The CDR3 runs 15 residues. Trimming pared 5 bases from V and 5 bases from J, leaving 22 bases between. Germline V lookup: CDR1 SQVTM, CDR2 ANQGSEA. The CDR3 DNA reads as TGCAGCGTTCGCCACCAGAGTTCAGGGTCCCACGAGCAGTACTTC. As protein: CSVRHQSSGSHEQYF.

The chain employs TRBV2 and TRBJ2-2; 9 nucleotides agree with TRBD1. The germline gives CDR1 SNHLY, CDR2 FYNNEI. The CDR3 totals 15 residues. Unmatched junction bases numbered 8, after V lost 6 bases and J lost 6 bases. The CDR3 here is CASSGQGRVPGELFF. In DNA, the CDR3 is TGTGCCAGCAGCGGACAGGGGAGAGTCCCCGGGGAGCTGTTTTTT.

The chain links TRBV10-1 to TRBJ2-7; TRBD1 matches at 8 bases. The V gene end was trimmed by 5 bases and the J gene end by 5 bases; junction bases not matched to a gene: 2. This CDR3 is 12 amino acids long. CDR1 and CDR2 (germline): WNHNN, SYGVQD (reference sequence). The CDR3 protein is CASSTQGDEQYF. CDR3 DNA: TGCGCCAGCAGTACACAGGGGGACGAGCAGTACTTC.

This chain uses TRBV5-1 with TRBJ2-5; 11 bases agree with TRBD2. The CDR3 sequence is 15 residues long. CDR1 is SGHRS and CDR2 is YFSETQ in the germline V gene. Trimming cost V 4 bases and J 4 bases; bases outside gene matches: 6. The CDR3 DNA follows: TGCGCCAGCAGCAGGCTAGCGGGAGGCTTAGAGACCCAGTACTTC. Protein sequence: CASSRLAGGLETQYF.

In this sample, this clone turned up a few times. V usage is TRBV18 and J usage is TRBJ2-5; tentative D call: TRBD2 (6 bases). CDR3 size: 14 residues. Trimming left V 3 bases short and J 5 bases short, with 13 bases between. Germline-derived CDR1 and CDR2 are KGHSH and LQKENI. The CDR3 sequence is CASSPRRVGETQYF. The CDR3 DNA reads as TGTGCCAGCTCACCCCGGAGGGTCGGGGAGACCCAGTACTTC.

V gene TRBV29-1 combines with J gene TRBJ1-1, with D maybe TRBD1 (5 bases). The V end was cut by 1 base, the J end by 3 bases, with 9 bases between. The CDR3 is made up of 13 amino acids. The germline V gene has CDR1 SQVTM and CDR2 ANQGSEA. CDR3: CSVEVQGHTEAFF. Written as DNA, the CDR3 is TGCAGCGTTGAAGTCCAGGGCCACACTGAAGCTTTCTTT.

The V gene is TRBV28, the J gene TRBJ2-2; D perhaps matches TRBD1 (5 bases). Between the trimmed V and J ends, which lost 7 bases and 8 bases, there was a span of 14 bases. This CDR3 is built from 13 residues. Germline-derived CDR1 and CDR2 are MDHEN and SYDVKM. CDR3 loop: CASTTSGSGELFF. CDR3 DNA: TGTGCCAGCACCACATCAGGGTCAGGGGAGCTGTTTTTT. Full variable domain (missing parts from reference TRBV28 and TRBJ2-2): DVKVTQSSRYLVKRTGEKVFLECVQDMDHENMFWYRQDPGLGLRLIYFSYDVKMKEKGDIPEGYSVSREKKERFSLILESASTNQTSMYLCASTTSGSGELFFGEGSRLTVL.

This chain connects TRBV6-1 to TRBJ2-7; the D gene is possibly TRBD2 (6 bases). Germline V gives CDR1 MNHNS, CDR2 SASEGT. CDR3 length: 15 amino acids. V lost 5 bases to trimming and J lost 0 bases, with 14 bases between them. The CDR3 here is CASSLLPSASYEQYF. Written as DNA, the CDR3 is TGTGCCAGCAGTCTTTTACCTAGCGCCTCCTACGAGCAGTACTTC.

J is TRBJ2-1 and V is TRBV4-3, with D perhaps TRBD1 (6 bases). Germline V lookup: CDR1 LGHNA, CDR2 YSLEER. V lost 0 bases, J lost 3 bases, and 12 bases lay in between. The CDR3 extends over 16 amino acids. CDR3 protein: CASSQDYRESYNEQFF. The DNA for the CDR3 is TGCGCCAGCAGCCAAGATTACAGGGAGAGCTACAATGAGCAGTTCTTC.

The chain couples TRBV7-2 to TRBJ1-2, with D unclear. V was pared by 5 bases and J by 4 bases, with 11 bases between. Per the germline V gene, CDR1 is SGHTA and CDR2 is FQGNSA. The CDR3 has 13 amino acids. The CDR3 region is CASSPRAFYGYTF. The CDR3 DNA sequence: TGTGCCAGCAGCCCCCGAGCTTTCTATGGCTACACCTTC.

The chain employs TRBV29-1 and TRBJ2-7, with 7 bases aligning to TRBD1. The CDR3 extends over 12 amino acids. CDR1 is SQVTM and CDR2 is ANQGSEA in the germline V gene. The J segment lost 3 bases and the V segment lost 5 bases, leaving 4 bases of the junction unmatched. The CDR3: CSVPGQNYEQYF. In DNA form, the CDR3 reads TGCAGCGTTCCGGGACAGAACTACGAGCAGTACTTC.

This chain joins TRBV4-2 and TRBJ1-2, with TRBD1 matching over 9 bases. Losses at the gene ends were 3 bases for V and 1 base for J; bases not matched to a gene: 21. The CDR3 loop spans 21 amino acids. Looked up from germline, CDR1 is LGHNA and CDR2 is YNFKEQ. CDR3 loop: CASSQYPGQGPWDTNNYGYTF. DNA of the CDR3: TGTGCCAGCAGCCAGTACCCCGGACAGGGGCCGTGGGATACGAATAACTATGGCTACACCTTC.

This clone was counted between two and nine times. The rearrangement links TRBV7-8 to TRBJ2-2; D is undetermined. The CDR3 extends over 16 amino acids. The germline gives CDR1 SGHVS, CDR2 FQNEAQ. Trimming removed 5 bases at V and 1 base at J, with 14 bases between. The CDR3 here is CASSQMSAVNTGELFF. CDR3 nucleotides: TGTGCCAGCAGCCAAATGTCGGCGGTGAACACCGGGGAGCTGTTTTTT.

This clone was counted a single time. The J gene is TRBJ1-1, the V gene TRBV6-1; 12 bases align to TRBD1. Per germline, CDR1 MNHNS and CDR2 SASEGT. This CDR3 has 18 residues. V lost 2 bases and J lost 4; bases outside the gene matches: 11. The CDR3 loop reads CASSEQGQGALGGTEAFF. In DNA form, the CDR3 reads TGTGCCAGCAGTGAACAGGGACAGGGGGCCTTAGGTGGCACTGAAGCTTTCTTT.

This clone was counted only a few times. This chain's CDR3 is CASSQDTQVNIQYF. The CDR3 nucleotides are TGCGCCAGCAGCCAAGATACACAGGTTAACATTCAGTACTTC. The chain employs TRBV4-1 and TRBJ2-4; the D gene is possibly TRBD1 (5 bases). Germline lookup yields CDR1 MGHRA and CDR2 YSYEKL. The CDR3 spans 14 residues. V lost 0 bases and J 7 bases, leaving 10 bases between the germline ends.

This clone appeared a few times. The V call is TRBV7-8, the J call TRBJ2-7; D is unresolved. The V gene's germline CDR1 is SGHVS and CDR2 FQNEAQ. V gave up 2 bases and J gave up 5 bases, with 4 bases separating them. The CDR3 runs to 11 residues. The CDR3 coding sequence is TGTGCCAGCAGCTTATCGGACGAGCAGTACTTC. It translates to CASSLSDEQYF.

The chain carries TRBV7-8 and TRBJ2-7; 9 bases are shared with TRBD1. The V gene end was trimmed by 1 base and the J gene end by 5 bases; junction bases not matched to a gene: 6. The CDR3 runs to 15 residues. Germline V gene sequence: CDR1 SGHVS, CDR2 FQNEAQ. The CDR3 DNA is TGTGCCAGCAGCTTAGAAATCAGGACAGGGGACGAGCAGTACTTC. It yields the protein CASSLEIRTGDEQYF.